A selection of T cell receptor beta chains follows, all from one sample in a study of untreated major depressive disorder. The table came from immunoSEQ multiplex PCR; TCRdb's copy has only in-frame clones and leaves some out. Here the sample spans some 27,000 clones, roughly nine tenths being singletons. The sequencing sample was made of CD4+ T cells from PBMCs. The origin of the receptors is a woman aged 25 to 39 with major depressive disorder. The CDR3 runs from the conserved cysteine through the conserved F or W. D genes are given only for firm matches. Where a row states a size, it is once, few, many or the class of an expanded clone; other rows omit it.

j_gene | abundance | len | v_gene | d_gene | CDR3aa | CDR3nt
TRBJ2-7 | - | 12 | TRBV6-5 | - | CASGQVGGEQYF | TGTGCCAGCGGGCAGGTTGGAGGCGAGCAGTACTTC
TRBJ1-5 | - | 15 | TRBV19 | - | CASSRDGERNQPQHF | TGTGCCAGTAGTAGGGACGGAGAACGCAATCAGCCCCAGCATTTT
TRBJ2-6 | few | 16 | TRBV2 | - | CASSVGTVSGANVLTF | TGTGCCAGCAGTGTTGGGACGGTCTCTGGGGCCAACGTCCTGACTTTC
TRBJ2-1 | - | 15 | TRBV4-2 | - | CASSQDGKVDNEQFF | TGTGCCAGCAGCCAAGATGGGAAGGTTGACAATGAGCAGTTCTTC
TRBJ2-1 | - | 17 | TRBV18 | TRBD2 | CASSPSRLAGGPNEQFF | TGTGCCAGCTCACCGAGTAGACTAGCGGGAGGGCCAAATGAGCAGTTCTTC
TRBJ2-1 | - | 18 | TRBV7-3 | TRBD2 | CASSPWTSGRAGNNEQFF | TGTGCCAGCAGCCCCTGGACTAGCGGGAGGGCCGGGAACAATGAGCAGTTCTTC
TRBJ2-1 | - | 14 | TRBV11-3 | TRBD2 | CASSLGGRFGEQFF | TGTGCCAGCAGCTTGGGCGGGAGGTTCGGTGAGCAGTTCTTC
TRBJ1-1 | - | 13 | TRBV12-5 | - | CASGLGLNTEAFF | TGTGCTAGTGGTTTGGGACTCAACACTGAAGCTTTCTTT
TRBJ2-2 | - | 16 | TRBV5-1 | - | CASSLAVLLGTGELFF | TGCGCCAGCAGCTTGGCCGTGCTCCTGGGGACCGGGGAGCTGTTTTTT
TRBJ2-7 | - | 15 | TRBV2 | - | CASSAARGFTYEQYF | TGTGCCAGCAGTGCCGCCAGGGGCTTTACCTACGAGCAGTACTTC
TRBJ2-7 | - | 12 | TRBV29-1 | TRBD1 | CSTKTGAYEQYF | TGCAGCACAAAGACAGGGGCCTACGAGCAGTACTTC
TRBJ1-1 | - | 14 | TRBV28 | - | CASSSSRVLGRAFF | TGTGCCAGCAGTTCTTCCAGGGTCTTGGGCCGAGCTTTCTTT
TRBJ1-2 | once | 14 | TRBV5-1 | - | CASSLSSANYGYTF | TGCGCCAGCAGCTTGTCCAGCGCTAACTATGGCTACACCTTC
TRBJ1-2 | - | 13 | TRBV5-1 | TRBD1 | CASSAGTGKGYTF | TGCGCCAGCAGCGCGGGGACAGGGAAGGGCTACACCTTC
TRBJ2-2 | - | 13 | TRBV6-1 | - | CASWASNTGELFF | TGTGCCAGCTGGGCTTCGAACACCGGGGAGCTGTTTTTT
TRBJ1-2 | - | 17 | TRBV28 | TRBD1 | CASIGLLEGAQNYGYTF | TGTGCCAGCATAGGACTGCTGGAGGGGGCGCAAAACTATGGCTACACCTTC
TRBJ1-4 | - | 16 | TRBV6-5 | - | CASSYQPRVENEKLFF | TGTGCCAGCAGTTATCAACCTCGGGTGGAAAATGAAAAACTGTTTTTT
TRBJ2-1 | - | 12 | TRBV10-3 | - | CAISEISNEQFF | TGTGCCATCAGTGAGATTTCCAATGAGCAGTTCTTC
TRBJ1-5 | few | 13 | TRBV2 | - | CASSTAENQPQHF | TGTGCCAGCTCTACGGCGGAAAATCAGCCCCAGCATTTT
TRBJ1-6 | - | 13 | TRBV14 | - | CASSQGRADNLHF | TGTGCCAGCAGCCAAGGCCGGGCCGATAACCTCCACTTT